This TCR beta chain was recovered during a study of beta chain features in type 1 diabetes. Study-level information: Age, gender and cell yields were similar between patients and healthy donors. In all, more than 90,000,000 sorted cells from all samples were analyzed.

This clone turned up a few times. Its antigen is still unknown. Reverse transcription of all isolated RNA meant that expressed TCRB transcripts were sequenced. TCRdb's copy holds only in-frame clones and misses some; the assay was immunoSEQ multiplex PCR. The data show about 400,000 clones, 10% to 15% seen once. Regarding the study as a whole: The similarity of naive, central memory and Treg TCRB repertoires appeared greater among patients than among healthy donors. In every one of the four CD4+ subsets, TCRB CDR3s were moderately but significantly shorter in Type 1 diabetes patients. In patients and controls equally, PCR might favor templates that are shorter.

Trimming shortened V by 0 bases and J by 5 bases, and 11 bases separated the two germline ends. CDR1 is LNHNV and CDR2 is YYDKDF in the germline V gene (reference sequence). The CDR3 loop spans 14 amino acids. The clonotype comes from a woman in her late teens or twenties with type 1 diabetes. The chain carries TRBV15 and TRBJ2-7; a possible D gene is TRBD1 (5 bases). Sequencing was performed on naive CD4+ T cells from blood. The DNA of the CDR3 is TGTGCCACCAGCAGAGAAACAGGCTTTCACGAGCAGTACTTC. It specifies CATSRETGFHEQYF.